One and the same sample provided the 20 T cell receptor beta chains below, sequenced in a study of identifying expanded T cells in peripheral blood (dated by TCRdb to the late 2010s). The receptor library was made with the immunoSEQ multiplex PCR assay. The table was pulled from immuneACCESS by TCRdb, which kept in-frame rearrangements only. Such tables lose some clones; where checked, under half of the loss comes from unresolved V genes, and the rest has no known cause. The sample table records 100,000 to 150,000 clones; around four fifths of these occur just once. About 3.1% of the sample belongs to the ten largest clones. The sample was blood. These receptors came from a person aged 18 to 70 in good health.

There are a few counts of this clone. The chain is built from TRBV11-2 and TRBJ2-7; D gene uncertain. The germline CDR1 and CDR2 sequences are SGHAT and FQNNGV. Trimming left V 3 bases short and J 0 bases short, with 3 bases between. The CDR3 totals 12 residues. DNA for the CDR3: TGTGCCAGCAGCTTGAGCTCCTACGAGCAGTACTTC. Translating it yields CASSLSSYEQYF.

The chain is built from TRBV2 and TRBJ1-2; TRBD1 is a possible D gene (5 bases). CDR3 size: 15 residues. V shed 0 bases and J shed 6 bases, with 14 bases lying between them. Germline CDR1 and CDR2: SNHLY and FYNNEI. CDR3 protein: CASSEALSGYDGYTF. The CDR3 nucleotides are TGTGCCAGCAGTGAAGCGCTGTCAGGGTATGATGGCTACACCTTC.

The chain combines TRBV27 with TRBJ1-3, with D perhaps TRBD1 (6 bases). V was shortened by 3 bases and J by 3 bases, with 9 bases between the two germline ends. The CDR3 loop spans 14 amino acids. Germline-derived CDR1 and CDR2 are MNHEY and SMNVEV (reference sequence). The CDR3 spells CASSLAGDGNTIYF. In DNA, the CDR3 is TGTGCCAGCAGTTTGGCAGGGGATGGAAACACCATATATTTT.

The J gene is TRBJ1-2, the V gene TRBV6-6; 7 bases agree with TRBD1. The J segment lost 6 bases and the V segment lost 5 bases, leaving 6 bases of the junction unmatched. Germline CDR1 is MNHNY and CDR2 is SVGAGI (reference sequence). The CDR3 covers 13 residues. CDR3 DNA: TGTGCCAGCAGTGACCGCACAGGGGATGGCTACACCTTC. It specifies CASSDRTGDGYTF.

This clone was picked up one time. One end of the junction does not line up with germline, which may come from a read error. CDR3 residues: CASSHSTVDYGYTF. CDR3 DNA sequence: TGTGCCAGCAGTCACTCTACCGTGGACTATGGCTACACCTTC. This sequence joins TRBV6-6 and TRBJ1-2, with no clear D. CDR3 length: 14 amino acids. CDR1 is MNHNY and CDR2 is SVGAGI in the germline V gene (reference sequence).

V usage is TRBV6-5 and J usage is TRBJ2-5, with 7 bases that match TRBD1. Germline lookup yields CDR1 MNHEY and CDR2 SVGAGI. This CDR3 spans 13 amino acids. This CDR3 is CAARRGLWETQYF. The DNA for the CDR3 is TGTGCTGCCAGAAGGGGGCTCTGGGAGACCCAGTACTTC.

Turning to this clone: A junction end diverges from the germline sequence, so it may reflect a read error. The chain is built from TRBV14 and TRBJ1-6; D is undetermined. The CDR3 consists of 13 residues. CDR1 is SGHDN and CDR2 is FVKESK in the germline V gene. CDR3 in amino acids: CVSSQSHNSPLHF. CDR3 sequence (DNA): TGTGTCAGCAGCCAAAGTCATAATTCACCCCTCCACTTT.

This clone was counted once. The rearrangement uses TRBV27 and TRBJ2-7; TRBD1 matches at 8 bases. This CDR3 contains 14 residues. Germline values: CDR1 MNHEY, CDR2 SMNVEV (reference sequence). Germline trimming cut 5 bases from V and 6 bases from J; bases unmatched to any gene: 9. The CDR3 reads CASSPGQGPREQYF. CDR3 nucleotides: TGTGCCAGCAGTCCCGGACAGGGACCCCGCGAGCAGTACTTC.

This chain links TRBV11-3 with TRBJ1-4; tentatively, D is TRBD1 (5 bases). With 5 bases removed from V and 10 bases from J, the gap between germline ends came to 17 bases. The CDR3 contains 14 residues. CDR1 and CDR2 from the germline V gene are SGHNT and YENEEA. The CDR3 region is CASSPGTGYGKLFF. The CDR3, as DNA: TGTGCCAGCAGCCCCGGGACCGGGTACGGAAAACTGTTTTTT.

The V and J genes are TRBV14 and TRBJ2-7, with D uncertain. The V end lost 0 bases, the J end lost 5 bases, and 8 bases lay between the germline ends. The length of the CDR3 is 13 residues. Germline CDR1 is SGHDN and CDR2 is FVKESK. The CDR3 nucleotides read TGTGCCAGCAGCCAAGAGGCCTCGAACGAGCAGTACTTC. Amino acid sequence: CASSQEASNEQYF.

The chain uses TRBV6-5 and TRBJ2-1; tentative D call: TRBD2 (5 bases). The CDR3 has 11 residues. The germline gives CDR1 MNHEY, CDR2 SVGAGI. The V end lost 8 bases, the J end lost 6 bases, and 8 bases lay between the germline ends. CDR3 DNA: TGTGCCAGCGCCCGGGGCAATGAGCAGTTCTTC. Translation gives CASARGNEQFF.

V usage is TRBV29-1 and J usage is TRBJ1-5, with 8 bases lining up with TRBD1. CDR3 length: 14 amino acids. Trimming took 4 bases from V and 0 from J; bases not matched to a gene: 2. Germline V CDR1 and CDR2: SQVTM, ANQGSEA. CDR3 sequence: CSVATGDSNQPQHF. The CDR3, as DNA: TGCAGCGTTGCGACAGGGGATAGCAATCAGCCCCAGCATTTT.

In DNA form, the CDR3 reads TGTGCCAGCAGCCCCCAGGCACAGGGGGCGCGTAATACGCAGTATTTT. Its protein product is CASSPQAQGARNTQYF. The chain links TRBV7-8 to TRBJ2-3; 9 bases agree with TRBD1. This CDR3 contains 16 residues. The junction had 13 bases not matched to a gene; V was cut back by 5 bases and J by 7 bases. Germline assignment: CDR1 SGHVS and CDR2 FQNEAQ. The variable domain in full, with the rest retrieved from reference TRBV7-8 and TRBJ2-3, is GAGVSQSPRYKVAKRGQDVALRCDPISGHVSLFWYQQALGQGPEFLTYFQNEAQLDKSGLPSDRFFAERPEGSVSTLKIQRTQQEDSAVYLCASSPQAQGARNTQYFGPGTRLTVL.

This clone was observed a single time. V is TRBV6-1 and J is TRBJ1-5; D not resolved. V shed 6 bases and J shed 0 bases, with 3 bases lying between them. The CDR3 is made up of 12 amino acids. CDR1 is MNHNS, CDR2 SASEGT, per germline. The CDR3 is CASRDSNQPQHF. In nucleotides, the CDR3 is TGTGCCAGCAGGGATAGCAATCAGCCCCAGCATTTT.

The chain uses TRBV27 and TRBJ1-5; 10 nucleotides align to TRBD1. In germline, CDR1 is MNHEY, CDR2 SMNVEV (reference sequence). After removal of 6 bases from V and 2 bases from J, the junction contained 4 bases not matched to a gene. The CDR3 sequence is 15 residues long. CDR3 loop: CASSRGTGGNQPQHF. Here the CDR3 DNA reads TGTGCCAGCAGCCGGGGGACAGGGGGCAATCAGCCCCAGCATTTT.

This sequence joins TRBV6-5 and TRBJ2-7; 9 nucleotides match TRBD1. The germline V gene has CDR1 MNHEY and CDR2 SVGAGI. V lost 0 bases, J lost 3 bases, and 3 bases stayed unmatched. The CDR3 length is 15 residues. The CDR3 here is CASSYSGTGHYEQYF. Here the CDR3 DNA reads TGTGCCAGCAGTTACTCAGGGACAGGGCACTACGAGCAGTACTTC.

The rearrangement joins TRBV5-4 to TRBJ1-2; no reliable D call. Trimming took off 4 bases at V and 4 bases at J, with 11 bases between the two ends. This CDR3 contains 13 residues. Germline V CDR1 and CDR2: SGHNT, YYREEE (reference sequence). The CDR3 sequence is CASSPTVAYGYTF. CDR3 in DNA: TGTGCCAGCAGCCCGACGGTTGCCTATGGCTACACCTTC.

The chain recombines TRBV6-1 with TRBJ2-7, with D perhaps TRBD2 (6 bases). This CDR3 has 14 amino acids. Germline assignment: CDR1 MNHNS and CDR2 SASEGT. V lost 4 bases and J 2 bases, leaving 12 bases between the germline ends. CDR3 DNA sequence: TGTGCCAGCAGTGGGGGTGGAGGGCCCTACGAGCAGTACTTC. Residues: CASSGGGGPYEQYF.

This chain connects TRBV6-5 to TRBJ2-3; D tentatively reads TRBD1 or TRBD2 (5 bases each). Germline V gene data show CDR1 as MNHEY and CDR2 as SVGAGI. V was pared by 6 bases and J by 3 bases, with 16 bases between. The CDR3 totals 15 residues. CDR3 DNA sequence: TGTGCCAGCAGAGGTGGGGGAAGTCTAACAGATACGCAGTATTTT. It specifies CASRGGGSLTDTQYF.

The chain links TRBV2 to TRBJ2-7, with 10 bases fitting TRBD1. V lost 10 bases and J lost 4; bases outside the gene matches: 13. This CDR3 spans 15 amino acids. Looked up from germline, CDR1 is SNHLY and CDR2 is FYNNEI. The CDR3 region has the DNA TGTGCCAACTTACCACTGCGGACAGGGGGGTACGAGCAGTACTTC. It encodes CANLPLRTGGYEQYF.